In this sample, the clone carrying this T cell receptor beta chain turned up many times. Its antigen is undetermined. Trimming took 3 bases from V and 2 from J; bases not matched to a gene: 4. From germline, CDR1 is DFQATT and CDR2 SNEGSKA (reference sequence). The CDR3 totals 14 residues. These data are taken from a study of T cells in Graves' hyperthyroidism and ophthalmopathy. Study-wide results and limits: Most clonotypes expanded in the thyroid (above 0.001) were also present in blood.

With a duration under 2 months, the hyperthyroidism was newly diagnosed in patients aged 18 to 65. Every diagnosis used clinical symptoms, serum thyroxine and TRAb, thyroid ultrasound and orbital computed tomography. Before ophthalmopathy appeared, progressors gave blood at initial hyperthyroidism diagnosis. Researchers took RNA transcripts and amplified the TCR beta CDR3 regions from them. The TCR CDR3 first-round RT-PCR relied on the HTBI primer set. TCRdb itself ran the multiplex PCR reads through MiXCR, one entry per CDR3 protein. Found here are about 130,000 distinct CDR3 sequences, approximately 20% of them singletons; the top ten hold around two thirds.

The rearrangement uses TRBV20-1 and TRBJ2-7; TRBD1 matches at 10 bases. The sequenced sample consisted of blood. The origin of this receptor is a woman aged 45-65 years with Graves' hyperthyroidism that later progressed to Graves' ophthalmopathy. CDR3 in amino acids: CSARAGTGAYEQYF. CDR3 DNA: TGCAGTGCTAGGGCCGGGACAGGGGCCTACGAGCAGTACTTC.